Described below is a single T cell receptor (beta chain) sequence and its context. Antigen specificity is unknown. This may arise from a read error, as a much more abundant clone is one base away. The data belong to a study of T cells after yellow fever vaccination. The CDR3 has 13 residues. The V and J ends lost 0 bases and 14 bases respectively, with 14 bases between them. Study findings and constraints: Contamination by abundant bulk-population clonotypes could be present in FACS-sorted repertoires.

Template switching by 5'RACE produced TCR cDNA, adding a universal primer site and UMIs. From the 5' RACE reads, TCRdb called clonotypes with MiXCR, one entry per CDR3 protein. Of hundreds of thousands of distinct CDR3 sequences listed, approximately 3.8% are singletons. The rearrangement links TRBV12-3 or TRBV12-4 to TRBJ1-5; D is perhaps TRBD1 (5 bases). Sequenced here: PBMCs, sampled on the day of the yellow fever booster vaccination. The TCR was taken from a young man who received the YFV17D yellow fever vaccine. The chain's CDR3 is CASSLAQGVPEHF. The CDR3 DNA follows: TGTGCCAGCAGTTTAGCGCAGGGAGTTCCCGAGCATTTT.